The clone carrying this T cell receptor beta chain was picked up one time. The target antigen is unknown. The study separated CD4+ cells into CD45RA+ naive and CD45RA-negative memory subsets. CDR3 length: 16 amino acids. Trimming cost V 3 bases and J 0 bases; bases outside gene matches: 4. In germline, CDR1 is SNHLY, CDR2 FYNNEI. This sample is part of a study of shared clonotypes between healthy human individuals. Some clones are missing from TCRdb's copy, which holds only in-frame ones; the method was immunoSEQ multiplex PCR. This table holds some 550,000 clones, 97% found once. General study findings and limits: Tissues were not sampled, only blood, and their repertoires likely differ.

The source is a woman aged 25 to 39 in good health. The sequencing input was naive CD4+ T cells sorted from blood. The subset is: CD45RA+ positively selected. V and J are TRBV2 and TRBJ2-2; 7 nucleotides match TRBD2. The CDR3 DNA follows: TGTGCCAGCAGTGATACTAGCGCCTCGAACACCGGGGAGCTGTTTTTT. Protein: CASSDTSASNTGELFF.